The rows below give T cell receptor beta chains drawn from one sample of a study of T cell clonotyping in hematopoietic cell transplantation. Data came from immunoSEQ multiplex PCR; TCRdb stores just in-frame clones and leaves some out. The sample consists of about 3,100 clones, over 55% of them appearing once. The sequenced sample was peripheral blood mononuclear cells, obtained 30 days after allogeneic stem cell transplant. The source is a female patient aged 30 to 45 who had an allogeneic stem cell transplant, so T cells may come from the graft donor. Some clones in this sample may be carry-over from other donors' samples. CDR3s include the opening cysteine and the closing phenylalanine or tryptophan.

V gene: TRBV29-1
CDR3 protein: CSVVPTGQETQYF

V gene: TRBV6-1
CDR3 protein: CASIVDRAAYEQYF

V gene: TRBV10-3
CDR3 protein: CTISESWYEQYF

V gene: TRBV9
CDR3 protein: CASSVTSQEAAGNTIYF

V gene: TRBV6-5
CDR3 protein: CASSTSGGHNEQFF

V gene: TRBV9
CDR3 protein: CASSVTNYGYTF

V gene: TRBV13
CDR3 protein: CASSLAEYSNGYTF

V gene: TRBV27
CDR3 protein: CASRPGTGSTEAFF

V gene: TRBV30
CDR3 protein: CAGQGATDTQYF

V gene: TRBV27
CDR3 protein: CASSLVSYEQYF

V gene: TRBV6-1
CDR3 protein: CASRRGQGSETQYF

V gene: TRBV14
CDR3 protein: CASSLRGRLDEQYF

V gene: TRBV19
CDR3 protein: CASSQATGWTEAFF

V gene: TRBV30
CDR3 protein: CAWSVGSGGGQPQHF

V gene: TRBV7-6
CDR3 protein: CASSSLGDVFNYGYTF

V gene: TRBV5-8
CDR3 protein: CASSWTGPNQPQHF

V gene: TRBV7-9
CDR3 protein: CASRGVDHYNSPLHF

V gene: TRBV20-1
CDR3 protein: CSAGWWNF

V gene: TRBV9
CDR3 protein: CASSVELEQGNTIYF

V gene: TRBV5-4
CDR3 protein: CASSVDLDTQYF

V gene: TRBV27
CDR3 protein: CASSEEGGEKLFF

V gene: TRBV10-2
CDR3 protein: CASSESETARYGYTF

V gene: TRBV7-2
CDR3 protein: CASSLQDPNEKLFF

V gene: TRBV4-1
CDR3 protein: CASSQESSGRETQYF

V gene: TRBV2
CDR3 protein: CASSAQGRGGELFF

V gene: TRBV7-6
CDR3 protein: CASSLEGSGTGELFF

V gene: TRBV27
CDR3 protein: CASSTGFLQPQHF

V gene: TRBV2
CDR3 protein: CASSEPGKGQPQHF

V gene: TRBV5-1
CDR3 protein: CASSFQSSYKQYF

V gene: TRBV7-9
CDR3 protein: CASSQATGGNSPLHF

V gene: TRBV5-1
CDR3 protein: CASSLTSWVGADGGYTF

V gene: TRBV9
CDR3 protein: CASGESRDRLNTEAFF

V gene: TRBV6-5
CDR3 protein: CASSSGQYNQPQHF

V gene: TRBV19
CDR3 protein: CASSIPRQYGYTF

V gene: TRBV25-1
CDR3 protein: CASSLAGWGETQYF

V gene: TRBV5-4
CDR3 protein: CASSLGQEGPSYEQYF

V gene: TRBV5-1
CDR3 protein: CASSAPREGTAYEQYF

V gene: TRBV13
CDR3 protein: CASSFLAGGPGSYEQYF

V gene: TRBV4-1
CDR3 protein: CASSQDPGTNQPQHF

V gene: TRBV19
CDR3 protein: CASKPDPSGANVLTF

V gene: TRBV5-5
CDR3 protein: CASSLAGVTGARQPQHF

V gene: TRBV7-9
CDR3 protein: CASSLGTQPQHF

V gene: TRBV6-5
CDR3 protein: CASKRGQGAYEQYF

V gene: TRBV7-2
CDR3 protein: CASSLGGYSNQPQHF

V gene: TRBV7-6
CDR3 protein: CASSQDSEKLFF

V gene: TRBV27
CDR3 protein: CASSSVPGYEQYF

V gene: TRBV30
CDR3 protein: CAWSEREKLFF

V gene: TRBV20-1
CDR3 protein: CSATGGGEQYF

V gene: TRBV6-5
CDR3 protein: CASSYSTVRDTEAFF

V gene: TRBV5-1
CDR3 protein: CASSLGGSNQPQHF

V gene: TRBV5-1
CDR3 protein: CASSLNREGYTF

V gene: TRBV7-6
CDR3 protein: CASSLTTGGNQPQHF

V gene: TRBV25-1
CDR3 protein: CASSEPLAGLNTGELFF

V gene: TRBV30
CDR3 protein: CAWGALGDIQYF

V gene: TRBV6-5
CDR3 protein: CASKDSLNTEAFF

V gene: TRBV13
CDR3 protein: CASSLGPLNTEAFF